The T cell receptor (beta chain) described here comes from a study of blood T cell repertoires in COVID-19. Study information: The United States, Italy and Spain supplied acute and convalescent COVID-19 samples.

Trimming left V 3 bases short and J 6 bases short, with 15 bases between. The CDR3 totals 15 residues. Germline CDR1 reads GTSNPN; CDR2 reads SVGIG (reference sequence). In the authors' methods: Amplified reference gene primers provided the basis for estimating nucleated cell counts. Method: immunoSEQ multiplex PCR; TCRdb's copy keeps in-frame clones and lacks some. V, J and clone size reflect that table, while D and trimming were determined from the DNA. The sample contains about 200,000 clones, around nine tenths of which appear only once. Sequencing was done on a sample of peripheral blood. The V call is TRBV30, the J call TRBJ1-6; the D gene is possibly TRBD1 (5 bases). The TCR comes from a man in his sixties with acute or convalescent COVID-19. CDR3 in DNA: TGTGCCTGGAGGGAGGCGGGACTGACTAATTCACCCCTCCACTTT. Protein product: CAWREAGLTNSPLHF. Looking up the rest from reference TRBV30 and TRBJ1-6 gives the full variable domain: SQTIHQWPATLVQPVGSPLSLECTVEGTSNPNLYWYRQAAGRGLQLLFYSVGIGQISSEVPQNLSASRPQDRQFILSSKKLLLSDSGFYLCAWREAGLTNSPLHFGNGTRLTVT.